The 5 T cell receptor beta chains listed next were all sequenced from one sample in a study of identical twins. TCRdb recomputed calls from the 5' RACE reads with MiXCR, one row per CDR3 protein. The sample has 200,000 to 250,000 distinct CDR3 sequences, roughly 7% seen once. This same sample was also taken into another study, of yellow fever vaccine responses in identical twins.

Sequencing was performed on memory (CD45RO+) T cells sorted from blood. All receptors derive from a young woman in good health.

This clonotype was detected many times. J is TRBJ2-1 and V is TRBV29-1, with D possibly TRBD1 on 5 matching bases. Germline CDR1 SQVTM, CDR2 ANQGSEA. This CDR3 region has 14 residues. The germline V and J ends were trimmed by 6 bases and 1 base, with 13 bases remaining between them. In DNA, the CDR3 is TGCAGCGTCGCCAGACAGAGGTCCTACAATGAGCAGTTCTTC. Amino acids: CSVARQRSYNEQFF.

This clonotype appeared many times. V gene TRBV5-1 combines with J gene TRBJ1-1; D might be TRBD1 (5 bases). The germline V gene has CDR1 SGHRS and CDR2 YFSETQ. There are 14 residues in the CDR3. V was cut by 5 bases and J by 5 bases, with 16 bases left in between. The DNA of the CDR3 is TGCGCCAGCAGTTCAGGGTTCGGAGGGACTGAAGCTTTCTTT. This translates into CASSSGFGGTEAFF.

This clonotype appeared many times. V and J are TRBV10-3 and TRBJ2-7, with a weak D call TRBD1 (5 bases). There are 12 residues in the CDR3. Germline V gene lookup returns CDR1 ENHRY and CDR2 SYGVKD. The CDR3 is CAAGQPSYEQYF. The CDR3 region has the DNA TGTGCGGCAGGGCAGCCTTCCTACGAGCAGTACTTC.

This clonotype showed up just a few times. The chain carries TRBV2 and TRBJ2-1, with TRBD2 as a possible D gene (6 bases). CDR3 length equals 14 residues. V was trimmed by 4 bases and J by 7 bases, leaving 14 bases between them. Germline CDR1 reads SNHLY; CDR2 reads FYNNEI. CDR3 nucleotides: TGTGCCAGCAGTGTTGCGGGGCCTGGTAATGAGCAGTTCTTC. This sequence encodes CASSVAGPGNEQFF.

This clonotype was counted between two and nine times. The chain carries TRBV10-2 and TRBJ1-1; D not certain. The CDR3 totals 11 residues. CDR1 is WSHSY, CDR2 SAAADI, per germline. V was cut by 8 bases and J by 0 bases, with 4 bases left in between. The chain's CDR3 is CASRVNTEAFF. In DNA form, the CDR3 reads TGCGCCAGCCGGGTGAACACTGAAGCTTTCTTT.